This T cell receptor beta chain was retrieved from a study of CD8 T cells in ankylosing spondylitis. General observations from the study: About eight highly homologous variants made up a TCR beta motif that seemed to typify ankylosing spondylitis blood.

In TCRdb, the 5' RACE reads were re-called with MiXCR into one record per CDR3 protein. This sample has 500,000 or so distinct CDR3 sequences, with about 5.4% found just once. This clonotype was detected many times. Its antigen is unidentified. CDR1 is SQVTM, CDR2 ANQGSEA, per germline. V was cut by 7 bases and J by 7 bases, with 16 bases left in between. This CDR3 comprises 12 residues. The V gene is TRBV29-1, the J gene TRBJ1-2; possibly TRBD1 for D (5 bases). Sequencing was done on a sample of blood, either unsorted or a sorted T cell fraction (not recorded which). The TCR comes from a male donor with ankylosing spondylitis. Written as DNA, the CDR3 is TGCAGCGCCTTCCGCGGGGGTTTTGGCTACACCTTC. Translating it yields CSAFRGGFGYTF.